These 18 T cell receptor beta chains originate from one sample sequenced in a study of blood T cell repertoires in COVID-19. Assay: immunoSEQ multiplex PCR; the TCRdb copy retains only in-frame clones and omits some. This table has about 170,000 clones, 70% to 90% appearing once. Sequencing used PBMCs or T cells enriched from blood (not recorded which). The receptors were sampled from a woman aged 18-30 years who had recovered from COVID-19.

This clone was seen a single time. The V call is TRBV4-1, the J call TRBJ1-1, with D possibly being TRBD1 (6 bases). The CDR3 is 17 residues long. The germline V and J ends were trimmed by 0 bases and 0 bases, with 14 bases remaining between them. Germline V CDR1 and CDR2: MGHRA, YSYEKL. CDR3 amino acids: CASSQEGGGLMNTEAFF. The DNA of the CDR3 is TGCGCCAGCAGCCAAGAGGGGGGGGGCTTAATGAACACTGAAGCTTTCTTT.

The V and J genes are TRBV24-1 and TRBJ2-1; perhaps TRBD1 as D (6 bases). The CDR3 sequence is 14 residues long. Trimming shortened V by 3 bases and J by 8 bases, and 13 bases separated the two germline ends. CDR1 and CDR2 from the germline V gene are KGHDR and SFDVKD. CDR3 in amino acids: CATSDPTQGHEQFF. CDR3 sequence (DNA): TGTGCCACCAGTGATCCGACACAGGGACATGAGCAGTTCTTC.

The rearrangement links TRBV9 to TRBJ2-7; D gene uncertain. Germline CDR1 SGDLS, CDR2 YYNGEE. The CDR3 sequence is 14 residues long. Trimming left V 0 bases short and J 4 bases short, with 11 bases between. CDR3 protein: CASSVGTNPYEQYF. The DNA for the CDR3 is TGTGCCAGCAGCGTAGGAACAAATCCGTACGAGCAGTACTTC. The full variable domain, with the rest looked up from reference TRBV9 and TRBJ2-7, is DSGVTQTPKHLITATGQRVTLRCSPRSGDLSVYWYQQSLDQGLQFLIQYYNGEERAKGNILERFSAQQFPDLHSELNLSSLELGDSALYFCASSVGTNPYEQYFGPGTRLTVT.

This rearrangement joins TRBV6-5 to TRBJ2-7, with D possibly TRBD1 on 5 matching bases. The CDR3 is 13 residues long. Trimming left V 6 bases short and J 0 bases short, with 9 bases between. Germline V lookup: CDR1 MNHEY, CDR2 SVGAGI. The DNA of the CDR3 is TGTGCCAGCAGAGAGGACAACTCCTACGAGCAGTACTTC. Protein: CASREDNSYEQYF.

This clone was seen a handful of times. V gene TRBV28 combines with J gene TRBJ2-3, with TRBD2 as a possible D gene (6 bases). Germline CDR1 MDHEN, CDR2 SYDVKM. The CDR3 sequence is 12 residues long. V was pared by 10 bases and J by 3 bases, with 11 bases between. CDR3 bases: TGTGCCATACGAGGAGGGACAGATACGCAGTATTTT. This codes for CAIRGGTDTQYF. Variable domain in full (rest from reference TRBV28 and TRBJ2-3): DVKVTQSSRYLVKRTGEKVFLECVQDMDHENMFWYRQDPGLGLRLIYFSYDVKMKEKGDIPEGYSVSREKKERFSLILESASTNQTSMYLCAIRGGTDTQYFGPGTRLTVL.

The CDR3 here is CASSEEPAHNSPLHF. CDR3 DNA: TGTGCCAGCAGTGAGGAGCCGGCCCATAATTCACCCCTCCACTTT. The genes are TRBV6-1 and TRBJ1-6; D gene ambiguous. The CDR3 contains 15 residues. The ends were cut back, 3 bases at V and 5 bases at J, with 11 bases in the middle. Germline V gene sequence: CDR1 MNHNS, CDR2 SASEGT.

The V call is TRBV29-1, the J call TRBJ2-1; 16 positions match TRBD2. The CDR3 runs to 17 residues. With 3 bases clipped from V and 3 bases from J, the junction kept 5 bases outside the gene matches. Germline loops: CDR1 SQVTM, CDR2 ANQGSEA. The CDR3 loop is CSVEGLAGGAIYNEQFF. In DNA form, the CDR3 reads TGCAGCGTTGAGGGACTAGCGGGAGGGGCTATCTACAATGAGCAGTTCTTC.

Here the CDR3 reads CASSSRLYGYTF. CDR3 in DNA: TGTGCCAGCAGTTCCAGACTATATGGCTACACCTTC. The chain carries TRBV6-5 and TRBJ1-2; D not certain. Germline CDR1 is MNHEY and CDR2 is SVGAGI. Trimming removed 4 bases from V and 5 bases from J, with 8 bases in between. This CDR3 contains 12 residues.

The chain joins TRBV28 to TRBJ2-6; a possible D gene is TRBD2 (6 bases). Trimming pared 6 bases from V and 0 bases from J, leaving 15 bases between. The CDR3 is 17 residues long. The germline V gene has CDR1 MDHEN and CDR2 SYDVKM. CDR3 DNA: TGTGCCAGCAGCCTACCGGGACTGAGCTCTGGGGCCAACGTCCTGACTTTC. Its translation is CASSLPGLSSGANVLTF.

Here the CDR3 reads CASRLLAGGLAGELFF. CDR3 DNA: TGTGCCAGCAGACTTCTAGCGGGAGGGCTGGCCGGGGAGCTGTTTTTT. The chain recombines TRBV2 with TRBJ2-2; 12 nucleotides match TRBD2. CDR1 is SNHLY, CDR2 FYNNEI, per germline. The CDR3 runs to 16 residues. The trim removed 6 bases at V and 6 bases at J, leaving 8 bases unmatched.

The chain combines TRBV28 with TRBJ2-4; TRBD1 agrees at 7 bases. The CDR3 contains 15 residues. Looked up from germline, CDR1 is MDHEN and CDR2 is SYDVKM. J lost 3 bases, V lost 3 bases, and 5 bases had no gene match. The DNA of the CDR3 is TGTGCCAGCAGTTTGGTCTCAGGGGGCAAAAACATTCAGTACTTC. It yields the protein CASSLVSGGKNIQYF.

The chain links TRBV21-1 to TRBJ2-7; TRBD1 is the table's D call and was not checked against the DNA. TRBV21-1 is described as a pseudogene. CDR3 size: 13 residues. CDR3: CASMKDRGYEQYF. The CDR3, as DNA: TGTGCCAGCATGAAGGACAGGGGGTACGAGCAGTACTTC.

The chain employs TRBV15 and TRBJ1-5; D may be TRBD1 (6 bases). V was trimmed by 5 bases and J by 4 bases, leaving 15 bases between them. Germline CDR1 and CDR2: LNHNV and YYDKDF (reference sequence). The CDR3 runs to 15 residues. CDR3 DNA sequence: TGTGCCACCAGCGGACGCCGGGACATAAATCAGCCCCAGCATTTT. It specifies CATSGRRDINQPQHF.

This sequence joins TRBV2 and TRBJ1-5; D gene unclear. V dropped 4 bases and J dropped 5 bases, with 9 bases sitting between them. Germline CDR1 reads SNHLY; CDR2 reads FYNNEI. CDR3 length equals 13 residues. The CDR3 protein is CASSVNLDQPQHF. As DNA, the CDR3 is TGTGCCAGCAGTGTGAACTTGGATCAGCCCCAGCATTTT.

The J gene is TRBJ1-4, the V gene TRBV11-3; 10 nucleotides agree with TRBD1. Germline V gene lookup returns CDR1 SGHNT and CDR2 YENEEA. After removal of 0 bases from V and 0 bases from J, the junction contained 10 bases not matched to a gene. The CDR3 has 20 amino acids. This chain's CDR3 is CASSLERMGQGPATNEKLFF. For the CDR3, the DNA is TGTGCCAGCAGCTTAGAGCGTATGGGACAGGGGCCTGCAACTAATGAAAAACTGTTTTTT.

The chain carries TRBV7-9 and TRBJ1-5, with 10 bases matching TRBD1. The CDR3 is 15 amino acids. V shed 1 base, J shed 5 bases, and the junction held 2 bases outside the gene matches. Germline CDR1 SEHNR, CDR2 FQNEAQ (reference sequence). The chain's CDR3 is CASSLGGTGDQPQHF. As DNA, the CDR3 is TGTGCCAGCAGCTTAGGCGGGACAGGGGATCAGCCCCAGCATTTT.

V and J are TRBV6-1 and TRBJ2-3; 7 bases line up with TRBD1. Unmatched junction bases numbered 9, after V lost 0 bases and J lost 3 bases. This CDR3 is built from 17 residues. CDR1 is MNHNS, CDR2 SASEGT, per germline. The CDR3 DNA sequence: TGTGCCAGCAGTGAAGCGCACAGGGGTGGTGGTACAGATACGCAGTATTTT. Encoded protein: CASSEAHRGGGTDTQYF.

This chain links TRBV7-2 with TRBJ2-5; TRBD1 matches at 9 bases. The CDR3 runs to 14 residues. V trimming: 7 bases; J trimming: 4 bases; junction bases outside the gene matches: 7. Per germline, CDR1 SGHTA and CDR2 FQGNSA. The CDR3: CASNAQGAAETQYF. The CDR3, as DNA: TGTGCCAGCAACGCACAGGGGGCAGCAGAGACCCAGTACTTC. The variable domain in full, completed from reference TRBV7-2 and TRBJ2-5, reads GAGVSQSPSNKVTEKGKDVELRCDPISGHTALYWYRQSLGQGLEFLIYFQGNSAPDKSGLPSDRFSAERTGGSVSTLTIQRTQQEDSAVYLCASNAQGAAETQYFGPGTRLLVL.